The text below deals with one TCR beta chain. No cognate antigen has been identified for it. The record has no base qualities; no much larger clone is one base away. The donors were included in the validation cohort of some 110 subjects, a group kept apart from the roughly 700-subject first cohort. The data stem from a study of cytomegalovirus exposure and HLA in healthy donors (dated by TCRdb to about 2017). At the level of the whole study: The roughly 670 repertoires of the first cohort and the roughly 110 validation repertoires were produced on the same platform, according to a later analysis. Besides the first cohort of hundreds of subjects, a separate validation cohort made up of over 95 different subjects was used. To predict cytomegalovirus infection status, the study combined high-throughput TCR immunosequencing, statistical association of individual TCRs with disease status, and machine learning. The study aimed to test whether signatures of past pathogen exposure could be identified by cataloging public T cell receptors. On the study overall, not on this receptor specifically: The study listed 164 TCR beta chains as associated with cytomegalovirus. A later analysis lacked HLA typing for the validation cohort, so it scored co-occurrence in that cohort across all 120 repertoires. Of the cluster scores, around 95% were above 0 in a later analysis, which found that TCRs clustered in the first cohort also tended to co-occur in the 95 to 150 validation repertoires. Three of the identified cytomegalovirus-associated TCR beta chains were confirmed in vitro to be specific for cytomegalovirus antigens. In both the original and validation cohorts, the classifier was reported to diagnose cytomegalovirus status with high specificity and sensitivity. The authors suggested that the approach could potentially be generalized to other disease states and immunological phenotypes. Across donors, most TCR sequences were observed very rarely, whereas some public TCRs were present in many individuals.

The library was obtained by the immunoSEQ multiplex PCR assay. The authors' analysis ran thus. A statistical classification framework was developed to diagnose cytomegalovirus status using the catalog of TCR beta chain sequences. What TCRdb holds here is the immuneACCESS table cut down to in-frame rearrangements. Part of the clones is not present; checked against another copy, under half of the missing clones reflect an unresolved V gene, and the others are unexplained. The V and J calls and clone size were taken over from that table, and D and trimming were inferred from the DNA. This sample gives tens of thousands of clones in total; 85% to 95% of them show up just once. 1.2% to 1.5% of the sample is taken by the ten largest. The germline V gene sets CDR1 to MDHEN and CDR2 to SYDVKM. The CDR3 has 12 amino acids, counting the end cysteine and phenylalanine. Only the CDR3 DNA is retained, 36 bases long and in frame from the first base. Trimming costs V 2 bases and J 7 bases, and their ends lie 5 bases apart.

The origin of this receptor is a man aged 18-30 years in good health and CMV-seropositive. Source material: PBMCs. The chain is assembled from TRBV28 and TRBJ2-2; the D gene is not confidently resolved. Read as DNA, the sequence is TGTGCCAGCAGTTTAGACATCGGGGAGCTGTTTTTT. Its coded protein is CASSLDIGELFF.